This T cell receptor beta chain appears in the sequencing data of a study of multiple sclerosis patients with progressive multifocal leukoencephalopathy. Study conclusions and caveats: Whether JC virus or general immunocompromise explains the findings remained unclear.

The protocol was immunoSEQ multiplex PCR, while the TCRdb copy is restricted to in-frame clones and leaves out a portion. This table holds 25,000 to 35,000 clones, approximately 90% found once. V was trimmed by 4 bases and J by 7 bases, leaving 14 bases between them. Germline V gene sequence: CDR1 MDHEN, CDR2 SYDVKM. The CDR3 runs to 14 residues. Documented time point: before natalizumab initiation. Before the first natalizumab infusion, T0 blood samples were taken. A note on this clone: The antigen is unknown.

The V call is TRBV28, the J call TRBJ1-5, with a weak D call TRBD1 (5 bases). The TCR comes from a human donor with multiple sclerosis. The specimen sequenced was PBMCs. Here the CDR3 reads CASSSQGKGQPQHF. Here the CDR3 DNA reads TGTGCCAGCAGTTCCCAGGGAAAGGGCCAGCCCCAGCATTTT.